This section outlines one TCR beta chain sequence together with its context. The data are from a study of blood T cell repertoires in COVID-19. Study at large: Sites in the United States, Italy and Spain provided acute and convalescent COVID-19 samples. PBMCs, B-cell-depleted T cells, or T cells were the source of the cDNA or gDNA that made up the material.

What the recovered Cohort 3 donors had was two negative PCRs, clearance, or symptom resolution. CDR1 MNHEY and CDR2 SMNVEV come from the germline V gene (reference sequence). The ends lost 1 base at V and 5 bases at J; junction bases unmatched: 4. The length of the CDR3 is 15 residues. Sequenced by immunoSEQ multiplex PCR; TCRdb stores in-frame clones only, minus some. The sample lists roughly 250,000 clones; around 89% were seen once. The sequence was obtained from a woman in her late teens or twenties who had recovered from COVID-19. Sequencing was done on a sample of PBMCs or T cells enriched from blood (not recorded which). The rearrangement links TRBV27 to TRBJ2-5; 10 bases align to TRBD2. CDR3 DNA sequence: TGTGCCAGCAGTTTATTTAGCGGGGGGTTGGAGACCCAGTACTTC. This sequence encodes CASSLFSGGLETQYF.